The entry below describes one TCR beta chain. This sample is drawn from a study of blood T cell repertoires in COVID-19. Whole-study context: COVID-19 samples, acute and convalescent, were from the United States, Italy and Spain. Nucleic acid was either cDNA or gDNA, and it came from T cells, B-cell-depleted T cells, or PBMCs.

Enrolment of Seattle patients took place during active infection, and they were followed longitudinally. The V gene end was trimmed by 5 bases and the J gene end by 3 bases; junction bases not matched to a gene: 3. The CDR3 has 13 amino acids. Germline V gene data show CDR1 as MNHEY and CDR2 as SVGAGI. The authors' processing: Amplification of reference gene primers was used by the study to estimate nucleated cell counts. Clones were read by immunoSEQ multiplex PCR, and TCRdb kept only the in-frame ones, dropping some. For V, J and clone size, that table is used; D and trimming come from the DNA. The sample consists of 30,000 to 40,000 clones, about two thirds of them appearing once.

V and J are TRBV6-5 and TRBJ1-2, with 7 bases lining up with TRBD1. Sequencing used peripheral blood. This clonotype was sampled from a man aged 65 to 85 with COVID-19, enrolled during active disease. CDR3 region: CASSRQGDYGYTF. CDR3 DNA sequence: TGTGCCAGCAGTCGACAGGGTGACTATGGCTACACCTTC.